This T cell receptor (beta chain) derives from a study of CD8+ T cells in alopecia areata. The wider study: Treated patients were given 5 to 10 mg oral tofacitinib twice daily. Study outcomes and limitations: Researchers report lesional scalp, most notably alopecia totalis/universalis, outstripped normal scalp in clonality.

Once RNA had been extracted, it was reverse transcribed into cDNA to act as the sequencing template. The data were produced by immunoSEQ multiplex PCR, yet TCRdb's version contains in-frame clones alone and is incomplete. The repertoire holds some 130,000 clones, with roughly 61% as singletons. The V end lost 6 bases, the J end lost 4 bases, and 18 bases lay between the germline ends. This CDR3 spans 15 amino acids. Looked up from germline, CDR1 is SNHLY and CDR2 is FYNNEI. In the case of this clone: The target antigen is unknown.

Lesional scalp punch biopsies and peripheral blood came from alopecia areata patients. Sorted out of PBMCs were CD4+ T cells and CD8+ T cells. This clonotype originated in a human donor with alopecia areata. The chain is built from TRBV2 and TRBJ1-2; D gene unclear. Sequences were derived from CD4+ T cells sorted from blood, sampled at week 0. In nucleotides, the CDR3 is TGTGCCAGCAGCCTCCTTCGGCAGGCATCCTATGGCTACACCTTC. It specifies CASSLLRQASYGYTF.